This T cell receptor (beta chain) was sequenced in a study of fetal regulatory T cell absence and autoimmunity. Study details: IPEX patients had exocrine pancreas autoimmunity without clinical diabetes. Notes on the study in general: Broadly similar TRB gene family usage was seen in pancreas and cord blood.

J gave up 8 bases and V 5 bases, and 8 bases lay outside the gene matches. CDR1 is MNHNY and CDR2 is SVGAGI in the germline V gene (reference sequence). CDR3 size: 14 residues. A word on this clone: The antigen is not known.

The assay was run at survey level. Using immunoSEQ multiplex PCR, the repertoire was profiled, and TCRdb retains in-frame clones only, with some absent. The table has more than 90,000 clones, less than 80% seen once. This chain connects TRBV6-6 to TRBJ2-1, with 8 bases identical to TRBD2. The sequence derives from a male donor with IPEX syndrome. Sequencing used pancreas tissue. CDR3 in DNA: TGTGCCAGCAGTGACGGGACTAGTCGGTATGAGCAGTTCTTC. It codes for CASSDGTSRYEQFF.